The T cell receptor (beta chain) under discussion was sequenced for a study of blood T cell repertoires in COVID-19. Looking at the study overall: Acute-phase and convalescent COVID-19 samples originated in the United States, Italy and Spain. From T cells, B-cell-depleted T cells, or PBMCs came the material, which was cDNA or gDNA.

CDR3 length: 13 residues. CDR1 and CDR2 from the germline V gene are SGHNT and YYREEE (reference sequence). V lost 5 bases to trimming and J lost 7 bases; unmatched junction nucleotides: 8. Authors' analysis steps: How many nucleated cells were present was estimated from reference gene primer amplification. Profiled with immunoSEQ multiplex PCR; TCRdb holds only in-frame clones, not every one. The D gene and trimming were derived from the DNA, and the V and J assignments and clone size from that table. The sample consists of about 120,000 clones, 82% of them appearing once. The V call is TRBV5-4, the J call TRBJ1-2, with 7 positions matching TRBD1. The TCR sequence derives from a woman in her seventies with acute or convalescent COVID-19. What was sequenced was peripheral blood. The CDR3 spells CASSTPGGSGYTF. The DNA of the CDR3 is TGTGCCAGCAGTACCCCAGGGGGTAGTGGCTACACCTTC.